This is a list of T cell receptor beta chains from one sample in a study of T cell changes during pregnancy in multiple sclerosis. Assay used: immunoSEQ multiplex PCR; TCRdb lists only in-frame clones, some missing. The sample contains some 36,000 clones, about 90% of which appear only once. Material: CD4+ T cells from peripheral blood mononuclear cells, obtained in the second trimester of pregnancy. These receptors originate from a female donor in good health, enrolled as a control in a pregnancy study. The CDR3 runs from the conserved cysteine through the conserved F or W. A D gene is named only where the DNA matches it firmly. For some rows the clone size is stated as once, few or many, or as a class when expanded; others skip it.

CDR3: CATEPGTGKGADTQYF; DNA: TGTGCCACTGAGCCCGGGACAGGGAAAGGCGCAGATACGCAGTATTTT; D: TRBD1; V: TRBV15; size: -; J: TRBJ2-3
CDR3: CASSSHGGLAGYEQYF; DNA: TGTGCCAGCAGCTCGCATGGGGGACTAGCGGGCTACGAGCAGTACTTC; D: TRBD2; V: TRBV7-2; size: -; J: TRBJ2-7
CDR3: CASSSALGLAGVGEQFF; DNA: TGTGCCAGCAGCTCCGCACTCGGACTAGCGGGGGTGGGTGAGCAGTTCTTC; D: TRBD2; V: TRBV7-2; size: -; J: TRBJ2-1
CDR3: CASSLFGGAVEQYF; DNA: TGTGCCAGCAGCTTATTCGGGGGGGCGGTTGAGCAGTACTTC; D: TRBD2; V: TRBV5-4; size: -; J: TRBJ2-7
CDR3: CASTGLAGGQETQYF; DNA: TGTGCCAGCACGGGGCTAGCGGGGGGACAAGAGACCCAGTACTTC; D: TRBD2; V: TRBV6-1; size: -; J: TRBJ2-5
CDR3: CASSPGNSYEQYF; DNA: TGTGCCAGCTCCCCCGGGAATTCCTACGAGCAGTACTTC; D: -; V: TRBV13; size: -; J: TRBJ2-7
CDR3: CASSLRAGPSGNTIYF; DNA: TGTGCCAGCAGCTTACGGGCGGGCCCCTCTGGAAACACCATATATTTT; D: -; V: TRBV7-3; size: -; J: TRBJ1-3
CDR3: CASSVGGPREAFF; DNA: TGTGCCAGCAGCGTAGGGGGGCCCCGCGAGGCTTTCTTT; D: -; V: TRBV9; size: -; J: TRBJ1-1
CDR3: CASSQDLSRGRAGANVLTF; DNA: TGCGCCAGCAGCCAAGATCTGTCCAGGGGGCGAGCTGGGGCCAACGTCCTGACTTTC; D: TRBD1; V: TRBV4-3; size: -; J: TRBJ2-6
CDR3: CASSFEVTQQYF; DNA: TGTGCCAGCAGTTTCGAGGTGACTCAGCAGTACTTC; D: -; V: TRBV2; size: few; J: TRBJ2-7
CDR3: CASSFNRDTEAFF; DNA: TGTGCCAGCAGTTTCAACAGAGACACTGAAGCTTTCTTT; D: -; V: TRBV28; size: -; J: TRBJ1-1
CDR3: CASSKLTGIETQYF; DNA: TGTGCCAGCAGCAAATTGACAGGGATAGAGACCCAGTACTTC; D: TRBD1; V: TRBV7-8; size: few; J: TRBJ2-5
CDR3: CASSRGQSRTDTQYF; DNA: TGCGCCAGCAGCCGGGGACAGAGCAGGACAGATACGCAGTATTTT; D: TRBD1; V: TRBV4-3; size: -; J: TRBJ2-3
CDR3: CSVDPAGGVGYGYTF; DNA: TGCAGCGTTGACCCTGCGGGGGGCGTAGGCTATGGCTACACCTTC; D: -; V: TRBV29-1; size: -; J: TRBJ1-2
CDR3: CASSSDGGQPQHF; DNA: TGTGCCAGTAGTAGTGATGGGGGGCAGCCCCAGCATTTT; D: -; V: TRBV19; size: -; J: TRBJ1-5
CDR3: CASSKPGQGSLNEQFF; DNA: TGTGCCAGCAGTAAACCGGGACAGGGTTCTCTCAATGAGCAGTTCTTC; D: TRBD1; V: TRBV28; size: -; J: TRBJ2-1
CDR3: CASRWDSSSYNSPLHF; DNA: TGCGCCAGCAGGTGGGACAGCAGCTCCTATAATTCACCCCTCCACTTT; D: TRBD1; V: TRBV5-1; size: -; J: TRBJ1-6
CDR3: CASSERGSDTQYF; DNA: TGTGCCAGCAGTGAAAGGGGTTCGGATACGCAGTATTTT; D: -; V: TRBV25-1; size: -; J: TRBJ2-3
CDR3: CASEGVGPEAFF; DNA: TGCGCCAGCGAAGGGGTCGGCCCTGAAGCTTTCTTT; D: -; V: TRBV4-3; size: -; J: TRBJ1-1
CDR3: CASSPEGVGLNQPQHF; DNA: TGTGCCAGCAGCCCCGAAGGGGTAGGGCTTAATCAGCCCCAGCATTTT; D: -; V: TRBV7-8; size: -; J: TRBJ1-5
CDR3: CASSVGQGNTGELFF; DNA: TGCGCCAGCAGCGTGGGACAGGGGAACACCGGGGAGCTGTTTTTT; D: TRBD1; V: TRBV5-1; size: -; J: TRBJ2-2
CDR3: CASSVTGTRNEQFF; DNA: TGCGCCAGCAGCGTCACCGGGACTCGAAATGAGCAGTTCTTC; D: -; V: TRBV4-1; size: -; J: TRBJ2-1
CDR3: CASSFGGAGETQYF; DNA: TGCGCCAGCAGCTTTGGCGGGGCAGGGGAGACCCAGTACTTC; D: -; V: TRBV5-1; size: -; J: TRBJ2-5
CDR3: CASSPNTGNTIYF; DNA: TGTGCCAGCAGCCCGAACACCGGAAACACCATATATTTT; D: -; V: TRBV7-2; size: -; J: TRBJ1-3
CDR3: CASKGLAGGGTQYF; DNA: TGTGCCAGCAAAGGACTAGCGGGGGGAGGGACCCAGTACTTC; D: TRBD2; V: TRBV5-4; size: -; J: TRBJ2-5
CDR3: CASSDRGLNTEAFF; DNA: TGTGCCAGCAGCGACAGGGGGCTTAACACTGAAGCTTTCTTT; D: TRBD1; V: TRBV11-3; size: -; J: TRBJ1-1
CDR3: CASSLSLASGEQYF; DNA: TGTGCCAGCAGCCTGTCGCTAGCTAGCGGGGAGCAGTACTTC; D: TRBD2; V: TRBV7-3; size: -; J: TRBJ2-7
CDR3: CASSVARAGGGEQFF; DNA: TGTGCCAGCAGTGTAGCCAGGGCAGGGGGCGGTGAGCAGTTCTTC; D: TRBD1; V: TRBV2; size: -; J: TRBJ2-1
CDR3: CASSSDTFRPQHF; DNA: TGTGCCAGCAGTTCCGACACTTTTCGGCCCCAGCATTTT; D: -; V: TRBV28; size: -; J: TRBJ1-5
CDR3: CASSAQTSNTEAFF; DNA: TGTGCCAGCAGCGCCCAGACTTCGAACACTGAAGCTTTCTTT; D: -; V: TRBV9; size: -; J: TRBJ1-1
CDR3: CASSRTSSWVDDEQYF; DNA: TGCGCCAGCAGTCGGACTAGTAGTTGGGTAGACGACGAGCAGTACTTC; D: TRBD2; V: TRBV4-1; size: once; J: TRBJ2-7
CDR3: CASSVGGTAPTDTQYF; DNA: TGTGCCAGCAGCGTAGGCGGGACCGCCCCCACAGATACGCAGTATTTT; D: -; V: TRBV9; size: -; J: TRBJ2-3
CDR3: CASSQERRVSGNTIYF; DNA: TGCGCCAGCAGCCAGGAACGGAGGGTCTCTGGAAACACCATATATTTT; D: -; V: TRBV4-1; size: -; J: TRBJ1-3
CDR3: CASSSQRGNEKLFF; DNA: TGTGCCAGCAGCTCACAGCGGGGTAATGAAAAACTGTTTTTT; D: -; V: TRBV7-6; size: -; J: TRBJ1-4
CDR3: CASSQDHNQPQHF; DNA: TGCGCCAGCAGCCAAGATCACAATCAGCCCCAGCATTTT; D: -; V: TRBV4-3; size: once; J: TRBJ1-5
CDR3: CASSLDLGSIYEQYF; DNA: TGTGCCAGCAGCTTAGATCTCGGGAGCATCTACGAGCAGTACTTC; D: -; V: TRBV7-2; size: -; J: TRBJ2-7
CDR3: CASRRGTGVEKLFF; DNA: TGCGCCAGCAGACGCGGGACAGGGGTCGAAAAACTGTTTTTT; D: TRBD1; V: TRBV4-1; size: -; J: TRBJ1-4
CDR3: CASSRTGSGNTIYF; DNA: TGTGCCAGCAGCCGTACAGGGTCTGGAAACACCATATATTTT; D: -; V: TRBV7-2; size: -; J: TRBJ1-3
CDR3: CAWSVLRSGNTIYF; DNA: TGTGCCTGGAGTGTACTTCGAAGCGGAAACACCATATATTTT; D: -; V: TRBV30; size: -; J: TRBJ1-3
CDR3: CASSELVSRGYQPQHF; DNA: TGTGCCAGCAGCGAATTAGTCTCCAGGGGGTATCAGCCCCAGCATTTT; D: TRBD1; V: TRBV7-2; size: once; J: TRBJ1-5
CDR3: CASTISAGGTDTQYF; DNA: TGTGCCAGCACTATTTCGGCGGGGGGCACAGATACGCAGTATTTT; D: TRBD2; V: TRBV18; size: -; J: TRBJ2-3
CDR3: CASSLGQGAQSPLHF; DNA: TGCGCCAGCAGCTTGGGGCAGGGGGCCCAGTCACCCCTCCACTTT; D: TRBD1; V: TRBV5-1; size: once; J: TRBJ1-6